Shown below are 11 T cell receptor beta chains from a single sample sequenced in a study of blood T cell repertoires in COVID-19. Some clones are missing from TCRdb's copy, which holds only in-frame ones; the method was immunoSEQ multiplex PCR. The sample gives roughly 38,000 clones, about 90% of which show up once; around 9% is in the top ten. The sample comprised peripheral blood. All receptors derive from a woman in her 70s with acute or convalescent COVID-19.

The chain has TRBV18 and TRBJ2-3, with D hard to call. Germline values: CDR1 KGHSH, CDR2 LQKENI. V dropped 3 bases and J dropped 2 bases, with 9 bases sitting between them. There are 14 residues in the CDR3. CDR3 region: CASSPAEYTDTQYF. The CDR3 DNA reads as TGTGCCAGCTCACCGGCGGAATACACAGATACGCAGTATTTT.

The chain links TRBV28 to TRBJ2-7; possibly TRBD2 for D (5 bases). V lost 3 bases and J lost 3, with 6 bases in between. Germline V gene sequence: CDR1 MDHEN, CDR2 SYDVKM. CDR3 length equals 12 residues. Written as DNA, the CDR3 is TGTGCCAGCAGTTTGGCGGGCTACGAGCAGTACGTC. It codes for CASSLAGYEQYV.

V usage is TRBV20-1 and J usage is TRBJ2-1, with TRBD2 matching over 8 bases. Germline V gene lookup returns CDR1 DFQATT and CDR2 SNEGSKA (reference sequence). CDR3 length equals 15 residues. V trimming: 3 bases; J trimming: 2 bases; junction bases outside the gene matches: 6. The CDR3, as DNA: TGCAGTGCTAGTCATGCCGGGGGGGCCTACAATGAGCAGTTCTTC. Its translation is CSASHAGGAYNEQFF.

This chain links TRBV9 with TRBJ1-4; weak D call: TRBD1 (5 bases). The germline CDR1 and CDR2 sequences are SGDLS and YYNGEE. Trimming cost V 4 bases and J 7 bases, with 17 bases left between them. The CDR3 is 15 residues long. The CDR3 nucleotides are TGTGCCAGCAGCCTTCAGCACGGGGGAACTGAAAAACTGTTTTTT. Translation: CASSLQHGGTEKLFF.

This chain links TRBV10-3 with TRBJ1-1, with 9 nucleotides matching TRBD1. The CDR3 extends over 15 amino acids. After removal of 4 bases from V and 1 base from J, the junction contained 4 bases not matched to a gene. Germline V gene lookup returns CDR1 ENHRY and CDR2 SYGVKD. CDR3 bases: TGTGCCATCAGTGCGGGGACAGGGAAGAACACTGAAGCTTTCTTT. Translation: CAISAGTGKNTEAFF.

This chain joins TRBV3-1 (or the pseudogene TRBV3-2) and TRBJ2-5; TRBD1 matches 11 bases. Germline CDR1 is LGHDT and CDR2 is YNNKEL (reference sequence). V lost 4 bases to trimming and J lost 4 bases; unmatched junction nucleotides: 5. The CDR3 extends over 15 amino acids. The CDR3 DNA is TGTGCCAGCAGCCCCGGGACAGGGGGAAGAGAGACCCAGTACTTC. This encodes CASSPGTGGRETQYF.

V and J are TRBV28 and TRBJ2-5, with a weak D call TRBD1 (6 bases). Germline CDR1 and CDR2: MDHEN and SYDVKM. The CDR3 is 15 amino acids. Trimming left V 2 bases short and J 5 bases short, with 15 bases between. The chain's CDR3 is CASSLPRGDVETQYF. Here the CDR3 DNA reads TGTGCCAGCAGTTTACCCAGGGGTGACGTGGAGACCCAGTACTTC.

This chain uses TRBV27 with TRBJ1-5, with a possible D match to TRBD1 (6 bases). Germline values: CDR1 MNHEY, CDR2 SMNVEV (reference sequence). Trimming stripped 3 bases from V and 7 bases from J, with 22 bases between. The CDR3 has 17 amino acids. CDR3 sequence: CASSFWRRGKVGQPQHF. CDR3 in DNA: TGTGCCAGCAGTTTCTGGCGTAGGGGGAAGGTGGGGCAGCCCCAGCATTTT.

The chain is built from TRBV19 and TRBJ2-1; TRBD2 aligns across 8 bases. Germline V gives CDR1 LNHDA, CDR2 SQIVND (reference sequence). The V and J ends lost 7 bases and 9 bases, in that order; junction bases with no gene match: 8. CDR3 size: 13 residues. This CDR3 reads CASTSGPRAEQFF. CDR3 DNA sequence: TGTGCCAGTACTAGCGGGCCAAGGGCTGAGCAGTTCTTC.

This chain connects TRBV5-1 to TRBJ2-3; D remains unclear. With 5 bases removed from V and 1 base from J, the gap between germline ends came to 8 bases. Germline values: CDR1 SGHRS, CDR2 YFSETQ. This CDR3 has 13 residues. DNA for the CDR3: TGCGCCAGCAGTGGCAGCGGCACAGATACGCAGTATTTT. Translation: CASSGSGTDTQYF. Drawing the rest from reference TRBV5-1 and TRBJ2-3, the complete variable domain is KAGVTQTPRYLIKTRGQQVTLSCSPISGHRSVSWYQQTPGQGLQFLFEYFSETQRNKGNFPGRFSGRQFSNSRSEMNVSTLELGDSALYLCASSGSGTDTQYFGPGTRLTVL.

This clone was recorded once. The rearrangement joins TRBV10-1 to TRBJ2-2; a weak D match, TRBD2 (5 bases). This CDR3 contains 13 residues. V was shortened by 8 bases and J by 4 bases, with 11 bases between the two germline ends. Germline V gene data show CDR1 as WNHNN and CDR2 as SYGVQD (reference sequence). The CDR3 bases are TGCGCCAGCGGACCCCGGGGCACCGGGGAGCTGTTTTTT. Amino acids: CASGPRGTGELFF.